The present entry profiles one T cell receptor (beta chain) with its context. Its antigen is currently unknown. In germline, CDR1 is SGHTA, CDR2 FQGNSA. The ends were cut back, 5 bases at V and 2 bases at J, with 14 bases in the middle. The CDR3 loop spans 15 amino acids. This entry comes from a study of beta chain features in type 1 diabetes. Study summary: No patient-donor differences in age, gender, total cells or subset yield.

The sequenced template was cDNA made from the entire isolated RNA. Sequenced by immunoSEQ multiplex PCR; TCRdb stores in-frame clones only, minus some. The data hold some 640,000 clones, with roughly 13% observed a single time. General observations from the study: All four CD4+ subsets of Type 1 diabetes patients contained TCRB CDR3s that were moderately but significantly shorter.

The chain carries TRBV7-2 and TRBJ2-3; no firm D call. The TCR was taken from a man between 18 and 29 years old with type 1 diabetes. The sequencing sample was made of naive CD4+ T cells from blood. The CDR3 protein is CASSQALPFTDTQYF. CDR3 coding DNA: TGTGCCAGCAGCCAGGCTCTACCCTTCACAGATACGCAGTATTTT.